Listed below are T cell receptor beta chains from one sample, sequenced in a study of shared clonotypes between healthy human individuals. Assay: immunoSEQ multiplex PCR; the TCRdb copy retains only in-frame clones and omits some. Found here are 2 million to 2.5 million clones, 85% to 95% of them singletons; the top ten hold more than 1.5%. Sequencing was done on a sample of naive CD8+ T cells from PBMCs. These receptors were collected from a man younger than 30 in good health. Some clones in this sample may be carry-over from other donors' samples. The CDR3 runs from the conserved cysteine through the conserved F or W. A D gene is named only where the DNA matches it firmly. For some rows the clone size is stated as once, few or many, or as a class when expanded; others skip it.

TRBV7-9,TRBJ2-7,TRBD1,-,TGTGCCAGCAGTTATCACCCCGGGACAGGGGAGTTCGAGCAGTACTTC,CASSYHPGTGEFEQYF
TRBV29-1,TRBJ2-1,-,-,TGCAGCGCCGACAGCCTAAATTACAATGAGCAGTTCTTC,CSADSLNYNEQFF
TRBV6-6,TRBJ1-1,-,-,TGTGCCAGCAGTTACCCGAGGAAGGGGGTAAGGGTTTCTTTCTTT,CASSYPRKGVRVSFF
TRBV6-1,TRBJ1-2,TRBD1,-,TGTGCCATAGGGACAGGGGGCCTTGGCTACACCTTC,CAIGTGGLGYTF
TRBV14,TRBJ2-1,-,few,TGTGCCAGCAGCCCTATTTTCCCGAGCAATGAGCAGTTCTTC,CASSPIFPSNEQFF
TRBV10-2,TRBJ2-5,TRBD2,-,TGCGCCAGCAGCGAAGTTAGCGGGGGGAGGTCCCAGTACTTC,CASSEVSGGRSQYF
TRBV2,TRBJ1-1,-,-,TGTGCCAGCAGTGACGGGGAGGGTGGCACTGAAGCTTTCTTT,CASSDGEGGTEAFF
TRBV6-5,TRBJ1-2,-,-,TGTGCCAGCAGTTACCCAGGGCTGGATGGCTACACCTTC,CASSYPGLDGYTF
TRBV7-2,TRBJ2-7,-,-,TGTGCCAGCAGCTTATTTGGGGGCGGGTTGTCTCCCTACGAGCAGTACTTC,CASSLFGGGLSPYEQYF
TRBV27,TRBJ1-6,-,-,TGTGCCAGCAGTTTATTCATTCGGAGCTCCTATAATTCACCCCTCCACTTT,CASSLFIRSSYNSPLHF
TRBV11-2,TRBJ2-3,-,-,TGTGCCAGCAGCCTGGGGTACGTCACAGATACGCAGTATTTT,CASSLGYVTDTQYF
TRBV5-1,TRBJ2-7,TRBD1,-,TGCGCCAGCAGCTTGGGGTTGGGGACAGGGGTCTACGAGCAGTACTTC,CASSLGLGTGVYEQYF
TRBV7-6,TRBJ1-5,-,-,TGTGCCAGCAGTCCAAAGGGGCTCAATCAGCCCCAGCATTTT,CASSPKGLNQPQHF
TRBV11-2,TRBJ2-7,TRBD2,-,TGTGCCAGCAGGGATTGGAGCGGGAGTACTTACGAGCAGTACTTC,CASRDWSGSTYEQYF
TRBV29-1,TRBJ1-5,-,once,TGCAGCGTGTCGGACACGTATAGCAATCAGCCCCAGCATTTT,CSVSDTYSNQPQHF
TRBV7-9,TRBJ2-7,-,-,TGTGCCAGCAGCTTAGCGGGATCAGGCGAGCAGTACTTC,CASSLAGSGEQYF
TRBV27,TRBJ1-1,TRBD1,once,TGTGCCAGCAGTCCGGACAGGGGAGTCCCTGAAGCTTTCTTT,CASSPDRGVPEAFF
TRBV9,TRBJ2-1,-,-,TGTGCCAGCAGCGCCGGACATGAGCAGTTCTTC,CASSAGHEQFF
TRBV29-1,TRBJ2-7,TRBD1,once,TGCAGCGTTGAATCCGGGACAGGGGATATCTACGAGCAGTACTTC,CSVESGTGDIYEQYF
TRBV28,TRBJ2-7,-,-,TGTGCCAGCAGTTTTCTGGCGCCTACCTACGAGCAGTACTTC,CASSFLAPTYEQYF
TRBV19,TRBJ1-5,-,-,TGTGCCAGTAGCGAATCACCCACCAGACAGAACTTTGGCAATCAGCCCCAGCATTTT,CASSESPTRQNFGNQPQHF
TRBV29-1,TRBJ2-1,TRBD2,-,TGCAGCGTTGAAGGTGTGTGGGCGGGAGGCAGCTCCTACAATGAGCAGTTCTTC,CSVEGVWAGGSSYNEQFF
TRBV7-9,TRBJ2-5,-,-,TGTGCCAGCAGCTCCCTCGGCGCTCAAGAGACCCAGTACTTC,CASSSLGAQETQYF
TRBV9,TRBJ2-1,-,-,TGTGCCAGCAGCCCAGCATGGAACTCCTACAATGAGCAGTTCTTC,CASSPAWNSYNEQFF
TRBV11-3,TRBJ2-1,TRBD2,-,TGTGCCAGCAGCTTATCTTCCAAGAGACTAGCGGGAGAGCGAGGTGAGCAGTTCTTC,CASSLSSKRLAGERGEQFF
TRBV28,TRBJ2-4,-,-,TGTGCCAGCAGTCCCCCGGGGGGCATAACCAAAAACATTCAGTACTTC,CASSPPGGITKNIQYF
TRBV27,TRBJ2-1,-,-,TGTGCCAGCAGTTGGGGCCCTATATACAATGAGCAGTTCTTC,CASSWGPIYNEQFF
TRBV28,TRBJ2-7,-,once,TGTGCCAGCAGTATCTCGGACAGAGTCTCCTACGAGCAGTACTTC,CASSISDRVSYEQYF
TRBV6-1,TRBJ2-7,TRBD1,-,TGTGCCAGCAGTTCTGGACAGGGGGTGTACGAGCAGTACTTC,CASSSGQGVYEQYF
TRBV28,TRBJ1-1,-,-,TGTGCCAGCAGTTTAGGGCACAGAGGCACTGAAGCTTTCTTT,CASSLGHRGTEAFF
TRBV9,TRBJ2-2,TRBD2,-,TGTGCCAGCAGCGTAGGGACTAGCGGGAGGGCCGTCGAGACCGGGGAGCTGTTTTTT,CASSVGTSGRAVETGELFF
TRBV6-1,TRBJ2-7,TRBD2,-,TGTGCCAGCAGCGAGACTAGCGGCGGCTACGAGCAGTACTTC,CASSETSGGYEQYF
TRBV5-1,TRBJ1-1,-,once,TGCGCCAGCAGCCCCCTCTATGGGGGTCGGACTGAAGCTTTCTTT,CASSPLYGGRTEAFF
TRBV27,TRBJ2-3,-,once,TGTGCCAGCAGTTTAGCAACGGGCCAAGGGACAGATACGCAGTATTTT,CASSLATGQGTDTQYF
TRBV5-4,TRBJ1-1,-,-,TGTGCCAGCAGCCGTCCAGGGCAGGGGACTGAAGCTTTCTTT,CASSRPGQGTEAFF
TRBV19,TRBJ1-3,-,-,TGTGCCTGTTACCATGGAAACACCATATATTTT,CACYHGNTIYF
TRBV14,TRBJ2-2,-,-,TGTGCCAGCAGCCTCCACTTTAGAGGGACCGTTAACACCGGGGAGCTGTTTTTT,CASSLHFRGTVNTGELFF
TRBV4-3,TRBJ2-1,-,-,TGCGCCAGCAGCCAAGATTGGGGGAGTGGGAATGAGCAGTTCTTC,CASSQDWGSGNEQFF
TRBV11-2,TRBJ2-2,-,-,TGTGCCAGCAGCTTACTATACCTCGCCGGGGAGCTGTTTTTT,CASSLLYLAGELFF
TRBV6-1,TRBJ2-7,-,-,TGTGCCAGCAGTGACCGGGGCCCTTCCTACGAGCAGTACTTC,CASSDRGPSYEQYF
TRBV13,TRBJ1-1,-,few,TGTGCCAGCAGCCGCATCGGACATTCAGAGACTTTCTTT,CASSRIGHSETFF
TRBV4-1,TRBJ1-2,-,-,TGCGCCAGCAGCCAAGTCACGGGGGGCGCGGGCCTTAACTATGGCTACACCTTC,CASSQVTGGAGLNYGYTF
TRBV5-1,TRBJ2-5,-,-,TGCGCCAGCAGATTTACCATCGACAGCCACTACTTAGAGACCCAGTACTTC,CASRFTIDSHYLETQYF
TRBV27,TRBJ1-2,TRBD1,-,TGTGCCAGCAGTCCTTACCTCGAGACAGGGTCTAACTATGGCTACACCTTC,CASSPYLETGSNYGYTF
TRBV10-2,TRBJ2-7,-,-,-,CASSSSPGAVEQYF
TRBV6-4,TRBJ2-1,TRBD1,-,TGTGCCAGCAGTCCTCGACAGGGGGCTTACAATGAGCAGTTCTTC,CASSPRQGAYNEQFF
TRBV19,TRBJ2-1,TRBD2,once,TGTGCCAGTAGTTCAAGGCGAGCGGGAGCTTCCGATGAGCAGTTCTTC,CASSSRRAGASDEQFF
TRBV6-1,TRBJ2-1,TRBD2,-,TGTGCCAGCAGTGTTCTAAGCGGGGCCTCCTACAATGAGCAGTTCTTC,CASSVLSGASYNEQFF
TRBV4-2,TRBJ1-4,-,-,TGTGCCAGCAGCCCCCTGGAGGGCCGGGGTGAAAAACTGTTTTTT,CASSPLEGRGEKLFF
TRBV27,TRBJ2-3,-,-,TGTGCCAGCAGTTCCCTCCGTCCCCGGAGCACAGATACGCAGTATTTT,CASSSLRPRSTDTQYF